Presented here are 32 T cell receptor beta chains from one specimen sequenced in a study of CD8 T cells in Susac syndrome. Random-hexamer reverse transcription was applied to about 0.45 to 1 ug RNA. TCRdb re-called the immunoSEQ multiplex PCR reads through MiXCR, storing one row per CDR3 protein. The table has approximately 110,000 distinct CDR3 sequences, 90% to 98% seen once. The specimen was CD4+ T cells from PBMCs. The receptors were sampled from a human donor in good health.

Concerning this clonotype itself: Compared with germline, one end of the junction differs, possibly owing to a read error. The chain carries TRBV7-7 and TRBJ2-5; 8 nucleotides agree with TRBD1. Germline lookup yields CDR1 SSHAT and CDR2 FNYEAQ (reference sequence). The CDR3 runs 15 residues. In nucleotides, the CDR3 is TGTGCTAGCAGCTTAGACGGACAGGGCCAAGAGACCCAGTACTTC. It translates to CASSLDGQGQETQYF.

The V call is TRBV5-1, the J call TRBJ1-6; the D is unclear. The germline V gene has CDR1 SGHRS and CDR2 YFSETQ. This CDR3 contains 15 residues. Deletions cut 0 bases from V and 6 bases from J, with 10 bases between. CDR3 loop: CASSLEFVGNSPLHF. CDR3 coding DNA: TGCGCCAGCAGCTTGGAATTTGTTGGTAATTCACCCCTCCACTTT.

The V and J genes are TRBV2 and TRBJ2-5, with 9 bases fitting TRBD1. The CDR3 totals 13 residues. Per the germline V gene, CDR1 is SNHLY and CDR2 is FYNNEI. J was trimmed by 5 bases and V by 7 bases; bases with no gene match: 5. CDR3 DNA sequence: TGTGCCAGCAACAGGGGGCGCCTGGAGACCCAGTACTTC. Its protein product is CASNRGRLETQYF. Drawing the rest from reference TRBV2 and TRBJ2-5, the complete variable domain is EPEVTQTPSHQVTQMGQEVILRCVPISNHLYFYWYRQILGQKVEFLVSFYNNEISEKSEIFDDQFSVERPDGSNFTLKIRSTKLEDSAMYFCASNRGRLETQYFGPGTRLLVL.

CDR3 sequence reads: CASSGEGGYTF. CDR3 coding DNA: TGTGCCAGCAGTGGGGAAGGCGGCTACACCTTC. The J gene is TRBJ1-2, the V gene TRBV25-1; D gene ambiguous. The germline V gene encodes CDR1 MGHDK and CDR2 SYGVNS. V was shortened by 4 bases and J by 8 bases, with 8 bases between the two germline ends. CDR3 length equals 11 residues.

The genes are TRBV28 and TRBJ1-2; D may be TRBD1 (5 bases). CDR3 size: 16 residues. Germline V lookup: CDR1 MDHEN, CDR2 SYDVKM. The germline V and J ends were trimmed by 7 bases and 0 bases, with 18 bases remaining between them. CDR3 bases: TGTGCCAGCAAAACCGGGACTACACAAGCTAACTATGGCTACACCTTC. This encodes CASKTGTTQANYGYTF.

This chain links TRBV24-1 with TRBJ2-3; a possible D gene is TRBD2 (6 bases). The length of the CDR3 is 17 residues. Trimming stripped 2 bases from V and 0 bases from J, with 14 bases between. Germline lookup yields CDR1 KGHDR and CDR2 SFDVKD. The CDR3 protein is CATSDSGAGPSTDTQYF. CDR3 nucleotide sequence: TGTGCCACCAGTGATTCCGGAGCGGGCCCTAGCACAGATACGCAGTATTTT.

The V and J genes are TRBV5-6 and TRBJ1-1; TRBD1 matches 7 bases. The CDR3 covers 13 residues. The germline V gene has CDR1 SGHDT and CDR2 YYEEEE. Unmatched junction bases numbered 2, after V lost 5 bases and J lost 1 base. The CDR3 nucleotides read TGTGCCAGCAGGGGACAGAAGAACACTGAAGCTTTCTTT. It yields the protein CASRGQKNTEAFF.

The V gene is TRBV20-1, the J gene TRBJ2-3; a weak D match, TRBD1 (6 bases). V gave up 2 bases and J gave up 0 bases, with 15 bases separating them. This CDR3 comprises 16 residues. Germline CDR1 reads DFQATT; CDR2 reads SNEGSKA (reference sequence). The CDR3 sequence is CSARSPGQGSTDTQYF. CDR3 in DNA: TGCAGTGCTAGAAGCCCCGGGCAGGGGAGCACAGATACGCAGTATTTT.

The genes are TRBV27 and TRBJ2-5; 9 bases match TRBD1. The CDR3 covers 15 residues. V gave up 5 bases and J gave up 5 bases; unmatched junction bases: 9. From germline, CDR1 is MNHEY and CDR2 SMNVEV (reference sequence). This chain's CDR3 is CASSPHRGRVETQYF. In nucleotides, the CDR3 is TGTGCCAGCAGTCCCCACAGGGGGCGCGTTGAGACCCAGTACTTC.

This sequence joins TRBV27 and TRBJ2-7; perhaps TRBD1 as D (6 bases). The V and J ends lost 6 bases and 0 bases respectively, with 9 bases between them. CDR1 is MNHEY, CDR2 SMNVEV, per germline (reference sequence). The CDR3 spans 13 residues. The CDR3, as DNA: TGTGCCAGCAGGGGGACATCCTCCTACGAGCAGTACTTC. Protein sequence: CASRGTSSYEQYF.

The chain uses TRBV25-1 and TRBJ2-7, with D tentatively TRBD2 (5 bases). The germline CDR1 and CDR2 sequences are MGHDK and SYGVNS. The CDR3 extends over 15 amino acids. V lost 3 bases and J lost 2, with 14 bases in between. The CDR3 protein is CASSDPREKTYEQYF. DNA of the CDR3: TGTGCCAGCAGTGATCCCCGGGAAAAAACCTACGAGCAGTACTTC.

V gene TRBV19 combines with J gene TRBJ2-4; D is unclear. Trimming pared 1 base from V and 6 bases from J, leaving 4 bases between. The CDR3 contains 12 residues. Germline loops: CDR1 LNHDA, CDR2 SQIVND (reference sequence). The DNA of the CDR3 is TGTGCCAGTAGTATAGGCGGAAACATTCAGTACTTC. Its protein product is CASSIGGNIQYF.

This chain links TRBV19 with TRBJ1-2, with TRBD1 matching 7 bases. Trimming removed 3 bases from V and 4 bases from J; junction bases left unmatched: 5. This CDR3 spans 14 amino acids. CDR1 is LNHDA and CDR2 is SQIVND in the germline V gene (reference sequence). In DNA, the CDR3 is TGTGCCAGTAGTATTCTTGCAGGGGGCTATGGCTACACCTTC. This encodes CASSILAGGYGYTF.

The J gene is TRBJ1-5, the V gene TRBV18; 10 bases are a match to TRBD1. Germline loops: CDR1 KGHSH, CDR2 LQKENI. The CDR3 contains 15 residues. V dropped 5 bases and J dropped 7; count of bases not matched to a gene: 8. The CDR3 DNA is TGTGCCAGCTCAGGGGACAGGGGAATTGGGCAGCCCCAGCATTTT. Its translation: CASSGDRGIGQPQHF.

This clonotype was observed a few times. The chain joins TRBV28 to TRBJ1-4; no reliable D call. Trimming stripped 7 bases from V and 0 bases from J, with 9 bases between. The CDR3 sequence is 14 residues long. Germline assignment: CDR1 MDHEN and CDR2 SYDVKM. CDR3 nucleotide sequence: TGTGCCAGCAAACGTACTGCAACTAATGAAAAACTGTTTTTT. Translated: CASKRTATNEKLFF. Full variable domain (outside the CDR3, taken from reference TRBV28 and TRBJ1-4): DVKVTQSSRYLVKRTGEKVFLECVQDMDHENMFWYRQDPGLGLRLIYFSYDVKMKEKGDIPEGYSVSREKKERFSLILESASTNQTSMYLCASKRTATNEKLFFGSGTQLSVL.

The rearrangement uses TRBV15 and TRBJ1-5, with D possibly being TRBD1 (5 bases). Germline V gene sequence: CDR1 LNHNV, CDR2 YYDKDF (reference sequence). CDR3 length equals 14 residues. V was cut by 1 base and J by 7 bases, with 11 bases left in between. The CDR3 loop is CATSRAGGGQPQHF. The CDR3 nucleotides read TGTGCCACCAGCAGAGCCGGTGGGGGACAGCCCCAGCATTTT.

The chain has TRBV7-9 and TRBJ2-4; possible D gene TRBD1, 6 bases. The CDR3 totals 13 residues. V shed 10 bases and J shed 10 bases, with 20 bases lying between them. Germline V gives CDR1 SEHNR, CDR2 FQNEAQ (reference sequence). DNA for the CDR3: TGTGCCATCATTGAGGGGGATTCTCCAATTCAGTACTTC. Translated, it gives CAIIEGDSPIQYF.

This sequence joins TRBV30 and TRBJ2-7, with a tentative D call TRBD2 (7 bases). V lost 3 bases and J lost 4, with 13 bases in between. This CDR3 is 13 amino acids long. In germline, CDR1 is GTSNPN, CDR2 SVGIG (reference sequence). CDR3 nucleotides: TGTGCCTGGAGCTTAGGGGGGGGGTACGAGCAGTACTTC. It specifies CAWSLGGGYEQYF.

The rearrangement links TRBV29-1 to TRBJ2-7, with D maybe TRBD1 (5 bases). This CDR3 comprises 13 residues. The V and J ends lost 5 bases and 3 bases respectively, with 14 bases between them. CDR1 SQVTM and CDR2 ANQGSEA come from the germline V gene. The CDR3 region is CSVLKTENYEQYF. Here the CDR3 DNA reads TGCAGCGTTTTAAAGACAGAGAACTACGAGCAGTACTTC.

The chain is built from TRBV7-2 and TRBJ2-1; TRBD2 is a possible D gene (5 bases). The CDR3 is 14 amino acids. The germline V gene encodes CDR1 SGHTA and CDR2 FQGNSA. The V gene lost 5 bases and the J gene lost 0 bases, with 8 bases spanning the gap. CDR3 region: CASSVTSSYNEQFF. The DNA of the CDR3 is TGTGCCAGCAGCGTCACTAGCTCCTACAATGAGCAGTTCTTC.

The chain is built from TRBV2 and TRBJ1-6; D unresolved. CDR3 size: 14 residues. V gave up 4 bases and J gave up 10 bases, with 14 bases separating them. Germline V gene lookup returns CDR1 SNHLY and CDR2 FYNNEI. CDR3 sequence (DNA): TGTGCCAGCAGTGTAGCGCAGTCGGCCTCACCCCTCCACTTT. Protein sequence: CASSVAQSASPLHF.

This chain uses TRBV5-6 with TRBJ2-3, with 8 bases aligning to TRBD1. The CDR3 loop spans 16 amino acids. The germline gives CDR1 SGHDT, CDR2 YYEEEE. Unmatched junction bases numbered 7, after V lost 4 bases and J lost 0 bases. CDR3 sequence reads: CASSEQGVSSTDTQYF. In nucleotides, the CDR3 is TGTGCCAGCAGCGAACAGGGGGTTTCTAGCACAGATACGCAGTATTTT. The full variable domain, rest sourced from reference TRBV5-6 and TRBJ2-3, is DAGVTQSPTHLIKTRGQQVTLRCSPKSGHDTVSWYQQALGQGPQFIFQYYEEEERQRGNFPDRFSGHQFPNYSSELNVNALLLGDSALYLCASSEQGVSSTDTQYFGPGTRLTVL.

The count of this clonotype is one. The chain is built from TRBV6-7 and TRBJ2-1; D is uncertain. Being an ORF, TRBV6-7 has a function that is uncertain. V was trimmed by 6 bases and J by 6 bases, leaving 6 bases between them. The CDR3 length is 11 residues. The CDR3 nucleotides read TGTGCCAGCAGCTTAACCAATGAGCAGTTCTTC. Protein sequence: CASSLTNEQFF.

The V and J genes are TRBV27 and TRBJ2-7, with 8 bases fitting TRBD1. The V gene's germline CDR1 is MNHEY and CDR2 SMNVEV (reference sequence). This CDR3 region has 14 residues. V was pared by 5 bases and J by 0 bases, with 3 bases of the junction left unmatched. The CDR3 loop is CASSTDRASYEQYF. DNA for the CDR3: TGTGCCAGCAGTACGGACAGGGCCTCCTACGAGCAGTACTTC.

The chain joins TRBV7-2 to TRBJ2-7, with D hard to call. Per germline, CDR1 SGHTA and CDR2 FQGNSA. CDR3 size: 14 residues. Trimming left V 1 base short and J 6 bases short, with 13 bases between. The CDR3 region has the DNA TGTGCCAGCAGCTTAGGGAACCGAGTGGGCGAGCAGTACTTC. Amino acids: CASSLGNRVGEQYF.

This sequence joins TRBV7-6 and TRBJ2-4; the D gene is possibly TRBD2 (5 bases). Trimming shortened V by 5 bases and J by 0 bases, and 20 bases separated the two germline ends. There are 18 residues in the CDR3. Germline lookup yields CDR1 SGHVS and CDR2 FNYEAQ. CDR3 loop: CASSPTPWTRQAKNIQYF. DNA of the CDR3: TGTGCCAGCAGCCCCACGCCCTGGACTCGACAAGCCAAAAACATTCAGTACTTC. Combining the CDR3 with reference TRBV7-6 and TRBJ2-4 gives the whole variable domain GAGVSQSPRYKVTKRGQDVALRCDPISGHVSLYWYRQALGQGPEFLTYFNYEAQQDKSGLPNDRFSAERPEGSISTLTIQRTEQRDSAMYRCASSPTPWTRQAKNIQYFGAGTRLSVL.

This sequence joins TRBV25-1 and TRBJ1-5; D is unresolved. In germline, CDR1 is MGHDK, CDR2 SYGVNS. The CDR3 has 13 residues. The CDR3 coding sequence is TGTGCTCGGGAGGGTTCGGGCAATCAGCCCCAGCATTTT. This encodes CAREGSGNQPQHF.

CDR3 amino acids: CASSWGLAGGEQFF. CDR3 sequence (DNA): TGTGCCAGCAGCTGGGGACTAGCGGGGGGGGAGCAGTTCTTC. The gene calls are TRBV7-2 and TRBJ2-1; 16 bases are a match to TRBD2. Germline V lookup: CDR1 SGHTA, CDR2 FQGNSA. J was trimmed by 10 bases and V by 4 bases; bases with no gene match: 1. The CDR3 consists of 14 residues.

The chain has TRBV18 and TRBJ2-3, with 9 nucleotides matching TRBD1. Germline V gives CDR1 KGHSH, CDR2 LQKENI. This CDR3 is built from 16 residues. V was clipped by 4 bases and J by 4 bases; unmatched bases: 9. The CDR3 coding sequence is TGTGCCAGCTCACTCCCGGGACAGGGTTTTCCAGATACGCAGTATTTT. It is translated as CASSLPGQGFPDTQYF.

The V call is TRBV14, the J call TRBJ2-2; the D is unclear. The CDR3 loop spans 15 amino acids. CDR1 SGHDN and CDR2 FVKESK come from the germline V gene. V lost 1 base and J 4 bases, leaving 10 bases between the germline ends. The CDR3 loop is CASSQVGPLTGELFF. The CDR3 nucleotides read TGTGCCAGCAGCCAAGTAGGGCCACTCACCGGGGAGCTGTTTTTT.

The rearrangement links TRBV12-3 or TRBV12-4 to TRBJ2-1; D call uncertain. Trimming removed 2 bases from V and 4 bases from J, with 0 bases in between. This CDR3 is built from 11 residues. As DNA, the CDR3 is TGTGCCAGCAGTTTATACAATGAGCAGTTCTTC. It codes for CASSLYNEQFF.

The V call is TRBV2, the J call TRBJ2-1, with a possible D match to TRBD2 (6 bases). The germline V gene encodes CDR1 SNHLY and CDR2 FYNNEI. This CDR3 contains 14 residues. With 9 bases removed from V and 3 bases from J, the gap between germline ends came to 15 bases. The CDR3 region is CASGEADFYNEQFF. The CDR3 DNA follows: TGTGCCAGTGGGGAGGCGGATTTCTACAATGAGCAGTTCTTC.